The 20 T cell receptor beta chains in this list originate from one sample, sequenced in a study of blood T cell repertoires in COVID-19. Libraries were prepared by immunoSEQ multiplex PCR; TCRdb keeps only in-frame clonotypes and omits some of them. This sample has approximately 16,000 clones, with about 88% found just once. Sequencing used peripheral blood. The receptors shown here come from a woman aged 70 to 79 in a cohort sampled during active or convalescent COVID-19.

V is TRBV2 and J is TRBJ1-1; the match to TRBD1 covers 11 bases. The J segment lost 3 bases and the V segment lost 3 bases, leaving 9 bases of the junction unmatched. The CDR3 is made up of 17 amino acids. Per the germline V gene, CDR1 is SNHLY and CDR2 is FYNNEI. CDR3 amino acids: CASSDFKDRGLYTEAFF. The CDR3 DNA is TGTGCCAGCAGTGACTTTAAGGACAGGGGGCTTTACACTGAAGCTTTCTTT.

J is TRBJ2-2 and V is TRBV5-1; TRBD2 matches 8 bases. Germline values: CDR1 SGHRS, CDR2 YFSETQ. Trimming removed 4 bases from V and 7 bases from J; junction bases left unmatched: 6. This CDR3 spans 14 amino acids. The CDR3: CASSSGGINGELFF. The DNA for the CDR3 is TGCGCCAGCAGCAGCGGGGGAATTAACGGGGAGCTGTTTTTT.

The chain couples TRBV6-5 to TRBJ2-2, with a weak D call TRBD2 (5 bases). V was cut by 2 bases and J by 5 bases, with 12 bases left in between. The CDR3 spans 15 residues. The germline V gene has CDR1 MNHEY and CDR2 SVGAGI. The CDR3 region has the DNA TGTGCCAGCAGTTACGCGAGGGTAGGAACCGGGGAGCTGTTTTTT. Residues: CASSYARVGTGELFF.

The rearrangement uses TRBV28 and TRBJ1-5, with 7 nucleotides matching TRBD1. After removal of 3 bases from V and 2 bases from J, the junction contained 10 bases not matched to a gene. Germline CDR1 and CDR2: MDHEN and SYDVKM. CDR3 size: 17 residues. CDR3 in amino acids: CASSFGGRGFGNQPQHF. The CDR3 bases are TGTGCCAGCAGTTTTGGTGGCAGGGGGTTCGGCAATCAGCCCCAGCATTTT.

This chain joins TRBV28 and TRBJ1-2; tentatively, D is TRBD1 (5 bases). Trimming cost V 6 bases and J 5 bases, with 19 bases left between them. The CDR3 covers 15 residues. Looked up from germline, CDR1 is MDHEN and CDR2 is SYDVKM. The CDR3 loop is CASSPGGETGYGYTF. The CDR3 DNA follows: TGTGCCAGCAGCCCGGGGGGGGAGACTGGGTATGGCTACACCTTC.

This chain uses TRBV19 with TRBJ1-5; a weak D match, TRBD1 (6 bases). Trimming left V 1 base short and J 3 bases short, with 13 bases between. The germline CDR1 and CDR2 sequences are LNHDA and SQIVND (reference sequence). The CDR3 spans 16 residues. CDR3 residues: CASSIVGRGVNQPQHF. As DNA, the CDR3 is TGTGCCAGTAGTATAGTTGGCAGGGGAGTCAATCAGCCCCAGCATTTT.

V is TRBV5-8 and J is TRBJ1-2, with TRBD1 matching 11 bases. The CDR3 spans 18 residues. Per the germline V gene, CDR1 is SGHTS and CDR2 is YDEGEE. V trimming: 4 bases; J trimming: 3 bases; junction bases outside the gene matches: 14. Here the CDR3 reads CASSLISDRGQKDYGYTF. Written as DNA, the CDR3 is TGTGCCAGCAGCCTGATATCGGACAGGGGGCAGAAGGACTATGGCTACACCTTC.

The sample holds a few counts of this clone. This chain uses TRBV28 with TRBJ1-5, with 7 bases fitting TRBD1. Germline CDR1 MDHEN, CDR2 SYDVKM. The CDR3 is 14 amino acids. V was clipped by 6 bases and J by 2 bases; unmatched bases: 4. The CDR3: CASRRTGGNQPQHF. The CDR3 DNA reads TGTGCCAGCAGACGTACAGGGGGCAATCAGCCCCAGCATTTT.

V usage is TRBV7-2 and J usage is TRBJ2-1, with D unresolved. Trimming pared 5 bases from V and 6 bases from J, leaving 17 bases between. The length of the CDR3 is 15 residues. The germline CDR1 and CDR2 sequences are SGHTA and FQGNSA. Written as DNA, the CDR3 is TGTGCCAGCAGCAAAGACGGCACAACGGGCAATGAGCAGTTCTTC. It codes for CASSKDGTTGNEQFF.

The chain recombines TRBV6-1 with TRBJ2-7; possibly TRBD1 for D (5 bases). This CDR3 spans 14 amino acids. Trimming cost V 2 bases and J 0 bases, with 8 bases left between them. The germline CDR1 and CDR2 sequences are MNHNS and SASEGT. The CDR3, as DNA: TGTGCCAGCAGTGAATGGGGCATCTCCTACGAGCAGTACTTC. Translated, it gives CASSEWGISYEQYF.

The CDR3 DNA reads TGTGCCAGCAGCCCAGATGTAGCCAAAAACATTCAGTACTTC. Its translation: CASSPDVAKNIQYF. The rearrangement uses TRBV21-1 and TRBJ2-4; the tabulated D call, TRBD1, remains unverified against the DNA. TRBV21-1 is marked as a pseudogene. The CDR3 spans 14 residues.

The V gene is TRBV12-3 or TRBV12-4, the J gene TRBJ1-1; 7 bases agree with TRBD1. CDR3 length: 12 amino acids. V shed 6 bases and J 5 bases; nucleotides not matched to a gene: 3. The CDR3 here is CASSNRGTEAFF. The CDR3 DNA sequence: TGTGCCAGCAGCAACAGGGGTACTGAAGCTTTCTTT.

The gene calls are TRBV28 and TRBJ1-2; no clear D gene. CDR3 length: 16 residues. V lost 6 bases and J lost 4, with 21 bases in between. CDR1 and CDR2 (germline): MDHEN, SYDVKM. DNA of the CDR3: TGTGCCAGCAGGGGTCCCGGGATCCCAAAGGGCTATGGCTACACCTTC. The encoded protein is CASRGPGIPKGYGYTF.

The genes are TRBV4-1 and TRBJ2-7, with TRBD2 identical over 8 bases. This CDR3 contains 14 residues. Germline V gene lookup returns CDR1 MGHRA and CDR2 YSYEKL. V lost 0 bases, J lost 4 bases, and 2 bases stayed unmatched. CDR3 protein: CASSQDRGGYEQYF. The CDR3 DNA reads TGCGCCAGCAGCCAAGATCGGGGGGGGTACGAGCAGTACTTC.

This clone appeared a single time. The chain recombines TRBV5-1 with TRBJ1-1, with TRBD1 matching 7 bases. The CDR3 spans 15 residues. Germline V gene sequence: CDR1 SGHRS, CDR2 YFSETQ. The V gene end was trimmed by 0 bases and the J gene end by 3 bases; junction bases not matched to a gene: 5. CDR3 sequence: CASSLASGGYTEAFF. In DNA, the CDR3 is TGCGCCAGCAGCTTGGCCTCAGGGGGATACACTGAAGCTTTCTTT.

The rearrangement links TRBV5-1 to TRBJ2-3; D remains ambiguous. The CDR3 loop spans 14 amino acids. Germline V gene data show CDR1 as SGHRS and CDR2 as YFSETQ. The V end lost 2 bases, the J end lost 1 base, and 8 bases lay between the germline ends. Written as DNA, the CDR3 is TGCGCCAGCAGCTTCTATGGGCGCACAGATACGCAGTATTTT. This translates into CASSFYGRTDTQYF.

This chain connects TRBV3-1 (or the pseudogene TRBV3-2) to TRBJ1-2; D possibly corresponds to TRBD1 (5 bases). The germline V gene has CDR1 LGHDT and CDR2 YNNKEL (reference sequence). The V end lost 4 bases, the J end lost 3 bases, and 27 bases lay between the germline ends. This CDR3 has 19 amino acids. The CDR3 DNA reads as TGTGCCAGCAGCCTCTTAGTTGGTAGGGGTTCTGTCCCCGACTATGGCTACACCTTC. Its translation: CASSLLVGRGSVPDYGYTF.

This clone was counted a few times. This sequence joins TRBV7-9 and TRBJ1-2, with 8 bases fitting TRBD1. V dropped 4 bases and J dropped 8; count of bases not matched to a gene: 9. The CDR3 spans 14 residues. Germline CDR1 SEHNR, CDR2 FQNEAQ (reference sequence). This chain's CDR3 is CASSWGQGAGGYTF. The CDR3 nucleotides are TGTGCCAGCAGCTGGGGGCAGGGGGCTGGAGGCTACACCTTC.

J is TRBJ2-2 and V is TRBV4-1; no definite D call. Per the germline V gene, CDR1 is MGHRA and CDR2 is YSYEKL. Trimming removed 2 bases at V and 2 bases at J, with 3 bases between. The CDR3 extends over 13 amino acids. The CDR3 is CASSQTNTGELFF. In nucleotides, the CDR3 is TGCGCCAGCAGCCAAACAAACACCGGGGAGCTGTTTTTT.

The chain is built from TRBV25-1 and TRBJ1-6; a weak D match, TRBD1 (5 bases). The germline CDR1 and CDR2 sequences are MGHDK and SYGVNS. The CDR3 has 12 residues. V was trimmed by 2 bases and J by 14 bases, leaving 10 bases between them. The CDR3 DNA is TGTGCCAGCAGTGAAGGGGCTAGGTCCCTCCACTTT. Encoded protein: CASSEGARSLHF. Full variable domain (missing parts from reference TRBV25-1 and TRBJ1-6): EADIYQTPRYLVIGTGKKITLECSQTMGHDKMYWYQQDPGMELHLIHYSYGVNSTEKGDLSSESTVSRIRTEHFPLTLESARPSHTSQYLCASSEGARSLHFGNGTRLTVT.